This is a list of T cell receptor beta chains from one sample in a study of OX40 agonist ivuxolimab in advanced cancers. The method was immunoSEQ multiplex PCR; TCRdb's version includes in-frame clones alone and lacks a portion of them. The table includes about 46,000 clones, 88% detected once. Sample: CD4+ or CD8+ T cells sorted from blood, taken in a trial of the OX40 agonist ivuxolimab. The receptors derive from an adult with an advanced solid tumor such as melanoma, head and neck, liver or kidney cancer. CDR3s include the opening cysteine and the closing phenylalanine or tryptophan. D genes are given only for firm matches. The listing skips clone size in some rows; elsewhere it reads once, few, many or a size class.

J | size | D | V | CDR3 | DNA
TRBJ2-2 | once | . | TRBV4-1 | CASSQVPEGTGELFF | TGCGCCAGCAGCCAAGTACCCGAAGGAACCGGGGAGCTGTTTTTT
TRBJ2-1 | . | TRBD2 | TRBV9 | CASSPTLAGGRNEQFF | TGTGCCAGCAGCCCCACCCTAGCGGGGGGGCGGAATGAGCAGTTCTTC
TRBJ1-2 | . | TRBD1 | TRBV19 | CASSYTGDAAYGYTF | TGTGCCAGTAGTTATACAGGGGATGCTGCGTATGGCTACACCTTC
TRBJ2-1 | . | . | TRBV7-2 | CASSLDARGHEQFF | TGTGCCAGCAGCTTAGACGCTAGGGGCCATGAGCAGTTCTTC
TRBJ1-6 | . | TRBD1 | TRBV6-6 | CASRHYRTGLRSPLHF | TGTGCCAGCAGACACTACCGGACAGGGTTGCGTTCACCCCTCCACTTT
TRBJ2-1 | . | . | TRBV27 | CASSRDPHNEQFF | TGTGCCAGCAGCCGGGACCCCCACAATGAGCAGTTCTTC
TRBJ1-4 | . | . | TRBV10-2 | CASSGGGENLFF | TGCGCCAGCAGTGGGGGAGGGGAAAACCTGTTTTTT
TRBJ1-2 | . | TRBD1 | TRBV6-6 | CASSYSQGAEGYTF | TGTGCCAGCAGTTACTCACAGGGGGCGGAAGGCTACACCTTC
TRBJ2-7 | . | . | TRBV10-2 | CASSLTGPSYEQYF | TGCGCCAGCAGTCTGACGGGGCCTTCCTACGAGCAGTACTTC
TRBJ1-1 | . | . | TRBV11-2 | CASSLVAGLNTEAFF | TGTGCCAGCAGCTTAGTAGCAGGTTTGAACACTGAAGCTTTCTTT
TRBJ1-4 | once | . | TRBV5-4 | CASSFIGGEKLFF | TGTGCCAGCAGCTTCATTGGCGGAGAAAAACTGTTTTTT
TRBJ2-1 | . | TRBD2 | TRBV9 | CASSVTSGSYNEQFF | TGTGCCAGCAGCGTTACTAGCGGGAGCTACAATGAGCAGTTCTTC
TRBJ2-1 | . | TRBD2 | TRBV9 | CASSEGLAGVGEQFF | TGTGCCAGCAGCGAAGGACTAGCGGGAGTAGGTGAGCAGTTCTTC
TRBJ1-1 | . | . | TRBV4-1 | CASSSGRVGTEAFF | TGCGCCAGCAGCTCCGGGAGGGTGGGCACTGAAGCTTTCTTT
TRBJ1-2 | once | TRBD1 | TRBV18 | CASSSSTGTETYGYTF | TGTGCCAGCTCTTCGTCCACCGGGACAGAGACGTATGGCTACACCTTC
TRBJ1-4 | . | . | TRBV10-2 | CASSAHGGATNEKLFF | TGCGCCAGCAGTGCCCATGGAGGGGCAACTAATGAAAAACTGTTTTTT
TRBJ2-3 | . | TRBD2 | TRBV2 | CASRAGGADTQYF | TGTGCCAGCAGGGCCGGGGGGGCAGATACGCAGTATTTT
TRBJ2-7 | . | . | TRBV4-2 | CASSFNEQYF | TGTGCCAGCAGCTTCAACGAGCAGTACTTC
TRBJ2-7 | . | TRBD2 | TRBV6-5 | CASSSAGLVHEQYF | TGTGCCAGCAGCTCCGCTGGACTAGTCCACGAGCAGTACTTC
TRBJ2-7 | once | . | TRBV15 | CASLEGDPSYEQYF | TGTGCCAGTTTGGAGGGGGACCCTTCCTACGAGCAGTACTTC
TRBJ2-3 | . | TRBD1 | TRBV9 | CASSGQGAYTDTQYF | TGTGCCAGCAGCGGACAGGGGGCCTACACAGATACGCAGTATTTT
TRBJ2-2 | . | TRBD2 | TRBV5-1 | CASSPLLQRGDTGELFF | TGCGCCAGCAGCCCGTTGCTCCAGCGGGGGGACACCGGGGAGCTGTTTTTT
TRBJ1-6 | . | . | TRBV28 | CASRSIWGNSPLHF | TGTGCCAGCAGGTCAATTTGGGGAAATTCACCCCTCCACTTT
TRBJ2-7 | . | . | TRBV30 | CAWSVDNYEQYF | TGTGCCTGGAGTGTCGACAACTACGAGCAGTACTTC
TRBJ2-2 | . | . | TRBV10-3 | CAISESKEAGELFF | TGTGCCATCAGTGAGTCGAAGGAGGCCGGGGAGCTGTTTTTT
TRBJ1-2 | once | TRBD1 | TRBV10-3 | CATLAQGVGYTF | TGTGCCACCCTTGCACAGGGGGTTGGCTACACCTTC
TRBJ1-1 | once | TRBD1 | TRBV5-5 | CASSPGTGMTEAFF | TGTGCCAGCAGCCCCGGGACAGGGATGACTGAAGCTTTCTTT
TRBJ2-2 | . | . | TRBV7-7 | CASSSHANTGELFF | TGTGCTAGCAGCTCACACGCGAACACCGGGGAGCTGTTTTTT
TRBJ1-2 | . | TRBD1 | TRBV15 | CATSPRQGLNYGYTF | TGTGCCACCAGCCCGCGACAGGGGCTGAACTATGGCTACACCTTC